This paragraph reports one T cell receptor (beta chain). Its antigen is unidentified. Produced via immunoSEQ multiplex PCR; TCRdb's table is partial and in-frame only. Of approximately 60,000 clones in the sample, 76% were seen once. This entry belongs to a study of T cell responses to AZD1222 COVID-19 vaccine. Whole-study findings and limits: Clonal diversity was possibly underestimated; the donors were predominantly white British and more often female. After the peak T cell response, and only then, were repertoires sampled.

From germline, CDR1 is SGHVS and CDR2 FQNEAQ. V lost 0 bases and J 6 bases, leaving 20 bases between the germline ends. The CDR3 runs 18 residues. This clonotype was obtained from an adult in good health. The V and J genes are TRBV7-8 and TRBJ1-4, with a possible D match to TRBD1 (5 bases). Sequencing used peripheral blood, obtained on day 0 of AZD1222 vaccination. The CDR3 nucleotides are TGTGCCAGCAGCTTAGCCTTTCTCGGGAGGGGCGTGGATGAAAAACTGTTTTTT. Its protein product is CASSLAFLGRGVDEKLFF.